Presented here are 9 T cell receptor beta chains from one specimen sequenced in a study of blood T cell repertoires in COVID-19. Profiling relied on immunoSEQ multiplex PCR, and the TCRdb table lists in-frame clones only, not all of them. The table has under 150,000 clones, over 75% seen once. Sequenced input: PBMCs or T cells enriched from blood (not recorded which). The origin of the receptors is a man aged 45-65 years in a cohort exposed to, infected with or recovered from COVID-19 (not recorded which).

DNA for the CDR3: TGTGCCAGCAGTACACAGGGTACCGGGGAGCTGTTTTTT. This encodes CASSTQGTGELFF. The chain has TRBV6-5 and TRBJ2-2, with D possibly being TRBD1 (6 bases). Germline assignment: CDR1 MNHEY and CDR2 SVGAGI. V was clipped by 5 bases and J by 5 bases, with 9 bases between them. The CDR3 contains 13 residues.

The chain uses TRBV13 and TRBJ2-1; TRBD2 agrees at 8 bases. Looked up from germline, CDR1 is PRHDT and CDR2 is FYEKMQ (reference sequence). V was clipped by 3 bases and J by 6 bases; unmatched bases: 4. This CDR3 spans 14 amino acids. The CDR3 bases are TGTGCCAGCAGCTTCGGGGCGGGGGGCAATGAGCAGTTCTTC. Protein: CASSFGAGGNEQFF.

The chain has TRBV7-9 and TRBJ1-1; 7 bases agree with TRBD1. Trimming removed 5 bases from V and 5 bases from J; junction bases left unmatched: 11. This CDR3 comprises 15 residues. Germline loops: CDR1 SEHNR, CDR2 FQNEAQ (reference sequence). CDR3 coding DNA: TGTGCCAGCAGCCCCGCCGACAGGGAAGTGACTGAAGCTTTCTTT. It codes for CASSPADREVTEAFF.

This rearrangement joins TRBV12-2 to TRBJ2-1; TRBD2, as called in the table, went unchecked against the DNA. TRBV12-2 represents a pseudogene. This CDR3 comprises 18 residues. CDR3 sequence reads: CASRLRILGLAGDNEQFF. The DNA for the CDR3 is TGTGCAAGTCGCTTACGAATACTAGGACTAGCGGGAGACAATGAGCAGTTCTTC.

The J gene is TRBJ2-2, the V gene TRBV15, with 10 bases identical to TRBD2. In germline, CDR1 is LNHNV, CDR2 YYDKDF (reference sequence). The CDR3 loop spans 16 amino acids. The V gene end was trimmed by 5 bases and the J gene end by 7 bases; junction bases not matched to a gene: 10. Written as DNA, the CDR3 is TGTGCCACCAGCCCTTACGAGGCTAGCGGGAGCGGGGAGCTGTTTTTT. As protein: CATSPYEASGSGELFF.

J is TRBJ2-2 and V is TRBV30, with D maybe TRBD2 (5 bases). Looked up from germline, CDR1 is GTSNPN and CDR2 is SVGIG (reference sequence). This CDR3 is built from 14 residues. The ends were cut back, 2 bases at V and 2 bases at J, with 9 bases in the middle. The CDR3 loop is CAWSRAGNTGELFF. The CDR3 DNA is TGTGCCTGGAGTAGGGCGGGTAACACCGGGGAGCTGTTTTTT.

The rearrangement joins TRBV30 to TRBJ1-4, with 9 positions matching TRBD1. J was trimmed by 8 bases and V by 2 bases; bases with no gene match: 9. The germline CDR1 and CDR2 sequences are GTSNPN and SVGIG (reference sequence). This CDR3 is 15 amino acids long. CDR3 nucleotide sequence: TGTGCCTGGAGTCCCGGGACAGGGAGGGCAGAAAAACTGTTTTTT. It specifies CAWSPGTGRAEKLFF. Full variable domain (remainder filled in from reference TRBV30 and TRBJ1-4): SQTIHQWPATLVQPVGSPLSLECTVEGTSNPNLYWYRQAAGRGLQLLFYSVGIGQISSEVPQNLSASRPQDRQFILSSKKLLLSDSGFYLCAWSPGTGRAEKLFFGSGTQLSVL.

The chain uses TRBV5-1 and TRBJ2-1; TRBD2 matches 14 bases. V shed 0 bases and J 8 bases; nucleotides not matched to a gene: 1. This CDR3 comprises 15 residues. The germline V gene has CDR1 SGHRS and CDR2 YFSETQ. CDR3 residues: CASSLEGLAGDEQFF. The CDR3 DNA follows: TGCGCCAGCAGCTTGGAGGGACTAGCGGGAGATGAGCAGTTCTTC.

This clone has a single count. The chain employs TRBV30 and TRBJ1-4, with D possibly being TRBD1 (6 bases). CDR3 length: 15 residues. Germline CDR1 is GTSNPN and CDR2 is SVGIG (reference sequence). With 4 bases removed from V and 2 bases from J, the gap between germline ends came to 14 bases. In DNA form, the CDR3 reads TGTGCCTGGACGGAGGGGGGGAAGACTAATGAAAAACTGTTTTTT. It yields the protein CAWTEGGKTNEKLFF.